This TCR beta chain was documented in a study of blood T cell repertoires in COVID-19. As for the study in general: From the United States, Italy and Spain came samples of acute and convalescent COVID-19. T cells, B-cell-depleted T cells, or PBMCs supplied cDNA or gDNA.

The germline V gene encodes CDR1 SGDLS and CDR2 YYNGEE. The CDR3 runs to 15 residues. Trimming took 2 bases from V and 4 from J, leaving 15 bases between them. In the authors' methods: Reference gene primer amplification gave nucleated cell count estimates. Method: immunoSEQ multiplex PCR; TCRdb's copy keeps in-frame clones and lacks some. That table gives V, J and clone size, and the DNA gave D and trimming. The repertoire holds around 130,000 clones, with about 80% as singletons. The specimen sequenced was peripheral blood. V and J are TRBV9 and TRBJ1-1, with D possibly matching TRBD1 (5 bases). This receptor was taken from a man aged 60 to 69 with active or convalescent COVID-19. The DNA for the CDR3 is TGTGCCAGCAGCGTGGGGCCAGCGCAGGCCACTGAAGCTTTCTTT. It yields the protein CASSVGPAQATEAFF.